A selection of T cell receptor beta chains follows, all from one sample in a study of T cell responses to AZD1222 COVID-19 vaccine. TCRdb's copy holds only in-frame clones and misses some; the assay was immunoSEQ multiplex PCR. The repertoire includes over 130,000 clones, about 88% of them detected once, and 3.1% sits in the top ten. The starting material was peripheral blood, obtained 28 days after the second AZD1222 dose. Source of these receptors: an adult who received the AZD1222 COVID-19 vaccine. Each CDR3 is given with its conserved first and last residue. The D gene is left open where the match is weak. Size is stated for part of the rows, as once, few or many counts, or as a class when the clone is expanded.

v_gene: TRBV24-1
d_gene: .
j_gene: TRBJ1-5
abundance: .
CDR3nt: TGTGCCACCAGTGCCACTACAGGGAGATCTGGCAATCAGCCCCAGCATTTT
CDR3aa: CATSATTGRSGNQPQHF

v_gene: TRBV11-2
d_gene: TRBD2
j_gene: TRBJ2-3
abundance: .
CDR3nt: TGTGCCAGCAGCTCCCGGCTGGAGACTAGCGGGAGGGCAGATACGCAGTATTTT
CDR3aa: CASSSRLETSGRADTQYF

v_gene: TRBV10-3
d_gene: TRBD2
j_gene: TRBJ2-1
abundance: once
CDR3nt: TGTGCCATCACTAGCGGGGGCCACAATGAGCAGTTCTTC
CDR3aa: CAITSGGHNEQFF

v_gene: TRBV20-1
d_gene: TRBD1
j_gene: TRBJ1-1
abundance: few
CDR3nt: TGCAGTGTCCCGGGACAGAAAGAAGCTTTCTTT
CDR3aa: CSVPGQKEAFF

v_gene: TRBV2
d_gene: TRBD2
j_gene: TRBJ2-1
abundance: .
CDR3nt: TGTGCCAGCAGCCTATATGGACTAGCGGGACAGGATGAGCAGTTCTTC
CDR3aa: CASSLYGLAGQDEQFF

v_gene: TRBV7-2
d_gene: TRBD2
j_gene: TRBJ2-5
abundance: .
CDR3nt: TGTGCCAGCAGCTTAGCCTGGGGAGCGGGGCCGACCCAGTACTTC
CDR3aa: CASSLAWGAGPTQYF

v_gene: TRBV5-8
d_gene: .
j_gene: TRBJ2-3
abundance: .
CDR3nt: TGTGCCAGCAGCCCACGCAGATCTAGCACAGATACGCAGTATTTT
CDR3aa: CASSPRRSSTDTQYF

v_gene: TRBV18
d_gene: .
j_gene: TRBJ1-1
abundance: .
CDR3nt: TGTGCCAGCTTACTAGGAGGAACTGAAGCTTTCTTT
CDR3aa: CASLLGGTEAFF

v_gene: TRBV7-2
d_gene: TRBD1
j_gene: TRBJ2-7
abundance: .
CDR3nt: TGTGCCAGCAGACCGGGACAGAACCCTTACGAGCAGTACTTC
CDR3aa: CASRPGQNPYEQYF

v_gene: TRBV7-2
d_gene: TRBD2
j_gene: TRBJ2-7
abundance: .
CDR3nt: TGTGCCAGCAGCTTAGGGGGGCTAGCGGGCCTCATGAGTGAGCAGTACTTC
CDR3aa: CASSLGGLAGLMSEQYF

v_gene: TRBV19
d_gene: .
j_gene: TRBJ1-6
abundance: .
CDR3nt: TGTGCCAGCTCCCCCAGACCGGATGGAAATTCACCCCTCCACTTT
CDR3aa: CASSPRPDGNSPLHF

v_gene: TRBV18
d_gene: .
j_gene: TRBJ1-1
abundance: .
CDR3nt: TGTGCCAGCTCACCGGGTCAAGGGAAGACGGCTGAAGCTTTCTTT
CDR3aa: CASSPGQGKTAEAFF

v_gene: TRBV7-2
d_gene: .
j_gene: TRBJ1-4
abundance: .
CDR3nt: TGTGCCAGCAGCTTAGTCGCTGCAACTAATGAAAAACTGTTTTTT
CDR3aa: CASSLVAATNEKLFF

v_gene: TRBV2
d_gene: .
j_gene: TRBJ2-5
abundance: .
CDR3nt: TGTGCCAGCAATGAACTGGGGGCGCGAGAGACCCAGTACTTC
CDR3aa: CASNELGARETQYF

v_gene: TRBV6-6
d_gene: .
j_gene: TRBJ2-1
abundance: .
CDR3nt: TGTGCCAGCATGGTGACTGCTGAGCAGTTCTTC
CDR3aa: CASMVTAEQFF

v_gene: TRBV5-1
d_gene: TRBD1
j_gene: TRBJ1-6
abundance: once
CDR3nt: TGCGCCAGCAGCTTCGGACAGGCGAATTCACCCCTCCACTTT
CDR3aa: CASSFGQANSPLHF

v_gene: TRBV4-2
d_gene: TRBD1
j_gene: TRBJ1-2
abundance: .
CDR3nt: TGTGCCAGCAGCCAAGATTGGACAGGCCAGGGAGACAATGGCTACACCTTC
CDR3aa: CASSQDWTGQGDNGYTF

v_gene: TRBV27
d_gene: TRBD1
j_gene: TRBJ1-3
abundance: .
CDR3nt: TGTGCCAGCAGTCGGACAGGCATCTCTGGAAACACCATATATTTT
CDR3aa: CASSRTGISGNTIYF

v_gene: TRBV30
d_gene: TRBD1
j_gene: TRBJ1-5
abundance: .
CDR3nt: TGTGCCTGGAGTGCGGGACAGGGCGATCAGCCCCAGCATTTT
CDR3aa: CAWSAGQGDQPQHF

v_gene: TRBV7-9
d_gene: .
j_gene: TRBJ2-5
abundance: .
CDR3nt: TGTGCCAGCAGCTTAGCCCTCCTAGGTTTCCAGTACTTC
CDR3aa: CASSLALLGFQYF

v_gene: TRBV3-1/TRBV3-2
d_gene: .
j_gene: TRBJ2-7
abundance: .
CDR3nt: TGTGCCAGCAGCCCCCGTGGGGGGGCGGATGAGCAGTACTTC
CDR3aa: CASSPRGGADEQYF

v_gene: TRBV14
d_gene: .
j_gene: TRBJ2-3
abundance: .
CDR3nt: TGTGCCAGCAGCCCCTCCTTAATGACAGATACGCAGTATTTT
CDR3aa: CASSPSLMTDTQYF

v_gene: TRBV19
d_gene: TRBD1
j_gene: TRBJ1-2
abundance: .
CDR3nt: TGTGCCAGTAGTATGAGGGGGCTTGTTGGCTACACCTTC
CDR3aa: CASSMRGLVGYTF

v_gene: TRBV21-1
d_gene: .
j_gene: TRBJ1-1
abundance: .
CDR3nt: TGTGCCAGCTCCGGGGGACAGCGGAGGGCTTTCTTT
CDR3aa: CASSGGQRRAFF

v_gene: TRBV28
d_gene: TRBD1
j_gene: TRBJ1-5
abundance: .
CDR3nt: TGTGCCAGCACTTCAGGGGGCCGAGGACAGCCCCAGCATTTT
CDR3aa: CASTSGGRGQPQHF

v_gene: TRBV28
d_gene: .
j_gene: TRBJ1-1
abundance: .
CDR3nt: TGTGCCAGCAGTTTTTTGTACACTGAAGCTTTCTTT
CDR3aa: CASSFLYTEAFF

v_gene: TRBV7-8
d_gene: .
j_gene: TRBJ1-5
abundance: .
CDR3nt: TGTGCCAGCAGCGCTGGGAACAATCAGCCCCAGCATTTT
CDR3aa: CASSAGNNQPQHF

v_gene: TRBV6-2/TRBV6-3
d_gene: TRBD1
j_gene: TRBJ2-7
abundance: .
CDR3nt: TGTGCCAGCAGTTTCCTCGGGACAGGAGCCTACGAGCAGTACTTC
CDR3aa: CASSFLGTGAYEQYF

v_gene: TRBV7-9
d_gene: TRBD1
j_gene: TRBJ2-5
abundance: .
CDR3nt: TGTGCCAGCAGTTCGACAGGGGGAGGAAAGACCCAGTACTTC
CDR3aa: CASSSTGGGKTQYF

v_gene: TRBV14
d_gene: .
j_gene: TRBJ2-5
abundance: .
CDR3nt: TGTGCCAGCAGCCATAGTGAGACCCAGTACTTC
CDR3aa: CASSHSETQYF

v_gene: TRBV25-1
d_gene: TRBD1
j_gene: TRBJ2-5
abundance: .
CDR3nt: TGTGCCAGCAGTCCTTCTCCGGGACAGGGTGCGGAGACCCAGTACTTC
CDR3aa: CASSPSPGQGAETQYF

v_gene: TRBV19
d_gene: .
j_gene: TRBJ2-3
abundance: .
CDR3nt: TGTGCCAGTAGTACGGGCCCCCTCGGGGGTACGCAGTATTTT
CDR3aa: CASSTGPLGGTQYF

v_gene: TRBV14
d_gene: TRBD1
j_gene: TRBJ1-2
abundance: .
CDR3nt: TGTGCCAGCAGCCAAAAAGGACAGGGGGCTACTGGCTACACCTTC
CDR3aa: CASSQKGQGATGYTF

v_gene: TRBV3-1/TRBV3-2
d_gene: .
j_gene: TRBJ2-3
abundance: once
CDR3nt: TGTGCCAGCAGCCGGAGAGGGGCAGATACGCAGTATTTT
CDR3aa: CASSRRGADTQYF

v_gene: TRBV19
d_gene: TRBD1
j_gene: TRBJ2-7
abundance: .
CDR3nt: TGTGCCAGTAGTATTCGGGACAGGTACTACGAGCAGTACTTC
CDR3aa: CASSIRDRYYEQYF

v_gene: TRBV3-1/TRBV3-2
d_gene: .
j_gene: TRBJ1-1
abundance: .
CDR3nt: TGTGCCAGCAGCCAAGGGATGAACACTGAAGCTTTCTTT
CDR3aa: CASSQGMNTEAFF

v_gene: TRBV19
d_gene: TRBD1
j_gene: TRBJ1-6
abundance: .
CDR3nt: TGTGCCAGTAGTGCGACAGGGGCGGGCGCGTCACCCCTCCACTTT
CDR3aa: CASSATGAGASPLHF

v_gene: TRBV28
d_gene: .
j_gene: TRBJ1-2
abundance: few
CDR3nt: TGTGCCAGCAGTTTTAAGGGGTACGGCTACACCTTC
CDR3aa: CASSFKGYGYTF

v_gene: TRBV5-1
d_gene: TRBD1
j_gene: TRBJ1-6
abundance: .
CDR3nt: TGCGCCAGCAGCCTCGGACAGGGGAATTCACCCCTCCACTTT
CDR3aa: CASSLGQGNSPLHF

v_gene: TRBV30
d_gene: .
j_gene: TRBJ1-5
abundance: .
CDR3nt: TGTGCCTGGAGTGGGAGAACTGATCAGCCCCAGCATTTT
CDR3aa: CAWSGRTDQPQHF

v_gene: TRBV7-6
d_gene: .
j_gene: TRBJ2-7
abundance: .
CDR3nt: TGTGCCAGCAGTCTTAAGGACGCCCCGGTGGGAGAGCAGTACTTC
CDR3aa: CASSLKDAPVGEQYF

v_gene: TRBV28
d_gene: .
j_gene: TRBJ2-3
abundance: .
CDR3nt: TGTGCCAGCAGTATAAGAAACACAGATACGCAGTATTTT
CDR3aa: CASSIRNTDTQYF

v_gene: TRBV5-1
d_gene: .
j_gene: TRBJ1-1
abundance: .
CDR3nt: TGCGCCAGCAGCCCGGGGGCCAACCTGGACACTGAAGCTTTCTTT
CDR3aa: CASSPGANLDTEAFF

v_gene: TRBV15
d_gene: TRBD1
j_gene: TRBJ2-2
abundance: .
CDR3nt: TGTGCCACCAGCAGAGGACAGGGCACGAACACCGGGGAGCTGTTTTTT
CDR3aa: CATSRGQGTNTGELFF